This T cell receptor (beta chain) emerged from a study of T-cell memory formation after mild COVID-19. Across the study: The TCR clusters were mostly specific to one donor. Study-wide findings and caveats: The authors left the SARS-CoV-2 specificity of second-wave clones peaking on day 37 unconfirmed.

Per the germline V gene, CDR1 is SGHTA and CDR2 is FQGNSA. The CDR3 totals 15 residues. Trimming cost V 5 bases and J 9 bases, with 20 bases left between them. Via MiXCR, TCRdb re-called the 5' RACE reads, giving one row per CDR3 protein. The sample yields about 410,000 distinct CDR3 sequences, more than 15% seen once. Concerning this clonotype: Its antigen is not identified.

Sample: PBMCs or a T cell subset sorted from them (not recorded which). This sequence originates from a man aged 18 to 29 who had mild COVID-19 (a few samples of this study predate the infection). Cell type and time point are not known. The gene calls are TRBV7-2 and TRBJ1-5; D is perhaps TRBD1 (6 bases). DNA of the CDR3: TGTGCCAGCAGCCGATGGGCACAGGGATACCCGCCCCAGCATTTT. Protein: CASSRWAQGYPPQHF.